This TCR beta chain was documented in a study of shared clonotypes between healthy human individuals. Study at large: Donors consisted of a couple of women and a few men between 18 and 49. Whole-study results and caveats: Among the subsets, naive ones generally showed larger estimated richness than memory ones.

Comment on this clone: Its matching antigen is unknown.

Per germline, CDR1 MNHEY and CDR2 SMNVEV (reference sequence). The CDR3 sequence is 16 residues long. V lost 5 bases to trimming and J lost 10 bases; unmatched junction nucleotides: 16. The naive CD8 population came from CD45RO-negative cells selected for CCR7, without terminally differentiated effector memory CD45RA+ cells. Profiling relied on immunoSEQ multiplex PCR, and the TCRdb table lists in-frame clones only, not all of them. The data show about 2,200,000 clones, 85% to 95% seen once. The rearrangement uses TRBV27 and TRBJ1-4; TRBD1 aligns across 7 bases. Sample: naive CD8+ T cells from PBMCs. The receptor comes from a man younger than 35 in good health. Some clones in this sample may be carry-over from other donors' samples. CDR3 amino acids: CASSILPGTAKRKLFF. The CDR3 bases are TGTGCCAGCAGTATACTTCCCGGGACAGCCAAAAGAAAACTGTTTTTT.